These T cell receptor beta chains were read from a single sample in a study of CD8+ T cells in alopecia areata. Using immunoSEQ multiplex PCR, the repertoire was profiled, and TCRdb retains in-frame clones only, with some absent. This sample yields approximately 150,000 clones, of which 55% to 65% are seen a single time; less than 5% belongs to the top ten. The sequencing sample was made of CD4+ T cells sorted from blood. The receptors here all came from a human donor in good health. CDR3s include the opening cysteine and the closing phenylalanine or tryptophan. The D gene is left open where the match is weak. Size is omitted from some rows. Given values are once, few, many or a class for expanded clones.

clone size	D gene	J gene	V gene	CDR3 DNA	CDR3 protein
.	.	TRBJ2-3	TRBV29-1	TGCAGCGCCCGGGACATTTCGCCGCAGTATTTT	CSARDISPQYF
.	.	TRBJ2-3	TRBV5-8	TGTGCCAGCAGCAGAACAGGAGCCCAGTGGGATACGCAGTATTTT	CASSRTGAQWDTQYF
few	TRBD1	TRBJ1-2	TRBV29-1	TGCAGCGTTACAAAGACAGGGATTGGCTTCAATGGCTACACCTTC	CSVTKTGIGFNGYTF
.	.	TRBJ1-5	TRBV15	TGTGCCACCAGCAGAGATGGTATTCGCCCAAATCAGCCCCAGCATTTT	CATSRDGIRPNQPQHF
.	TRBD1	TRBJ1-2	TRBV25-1	TGTGCCAGCAGTGAAAGTTGGGACAGCTATGGCTACACCTTC	CASSESWDSYGYTF
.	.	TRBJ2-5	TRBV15	TGTGCCACCAGCAGAGGACCGAGAGGTGGGGAGACCCAGTACTTC	CATSRGPRGGETQYF
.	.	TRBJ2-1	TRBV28	TGTGCCAGCAGTCTTCTAGCCTCCTACAATGAGCAGTTCTTC	CASSLLASYNEQFF
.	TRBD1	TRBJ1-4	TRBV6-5	TGTGCCAGCAGTATGGACAGGGGAGGCGAAAAACTGTTTTTT	CASSMDRGGEKLFF
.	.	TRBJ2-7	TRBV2	TGTGCCAGCGGTATGTCTCAGGGCTCGGAGCAGTACTTC	CASGMSQGSEQYF
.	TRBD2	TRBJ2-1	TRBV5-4	TGTGCCAGCGGGGACTCTAGCGGGGGCTACAATGAGCAGTTCTTC	CASGDSSGGYNEQFF
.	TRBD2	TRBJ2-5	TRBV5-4	TGTGCCAGCAGCCTGACTAGCGGGGAGACCCAGTACTTC	CASSLTSGETQYF
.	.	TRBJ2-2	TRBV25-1	TGTGCCAGCAGGTCGACCAGCACCGGGGAGCTGTTTTTT	CASRSTSTGELFF
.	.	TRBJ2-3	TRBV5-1	TGCGCCAGCAGCCGGCAGGGGTGGACAGATACGCAGTATTTT	CASSRQGWTDTQYF
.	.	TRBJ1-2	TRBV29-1	TGCAGCGTTGCGCGGGGGCCCAACTATGGCTACACCTTC	CSVARGPNYGYTF
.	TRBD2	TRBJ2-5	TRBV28	TGTGCCAGCAGCAGGCCCGGGGGGGATCGAGAGACCCAGTACTTC	CASSRPGGDRETQYF
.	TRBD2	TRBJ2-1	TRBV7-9	TGTGCCAGCAGCGGTGGGACTAGCGGGCTTAATGAGCAGTTCTTC	CASSGGTSGLNEQFF
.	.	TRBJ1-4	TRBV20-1	TGCAGTGCTAGTAATAATGAAAAACTGTTTTTT	CSASNNEKLFF
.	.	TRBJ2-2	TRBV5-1	TGCGCCAGCAGCTCCTCTAGGACCGGGGAGCTGTTTTTT	CASSSSRTGELFF
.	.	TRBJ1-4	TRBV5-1	TGCGCCAGCAGCGAGGGATCTAATGAAAAACTGTTTTTT	CASSEGSNEKLFF
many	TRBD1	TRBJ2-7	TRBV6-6	TGTGCCAGCAGGCCCGACAGGGGGAATTACGAGCAGTACTTC	CASRPDRGNYEQYF
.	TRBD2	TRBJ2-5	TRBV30	TGTGCCTGGAGTGTAGGACTAGCGGTACAAGAGACCCAGTACTTC	CAWSVGLAVQETQYF
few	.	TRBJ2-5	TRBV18	TGTGCCAGCTCGCCTTCGGGGGTGGAGACCCAGTACTTC	CASSPSGVETQYF
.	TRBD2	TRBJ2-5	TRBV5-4	TGTGCCAGCAGCTTCGAGCGGGAGGGCCTCGAGACCCAGTACTTC	CASSFEREGLETQYF
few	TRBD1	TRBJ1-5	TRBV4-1	TGCGCCAGCAGCCAGACTGACAGGGGGAGCCAGCCCCAGCATTTT	CASSQTDRGSQPQHF
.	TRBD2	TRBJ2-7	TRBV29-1	TGCAGCGTTCTTCTAGCGGAGAGCTCCTACGAGCAGTACTTC	CSVLLAESSYEQYF
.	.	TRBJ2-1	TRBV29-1	TGCAGCGTTGAGCGACTAGAGCAGTTCTTC	CSVERLEQFF
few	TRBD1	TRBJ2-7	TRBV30	TGTGCCTGGGTTGGACAGGGATCACCCTACGAGCAGTACTTC	CAWVGQGSPYEQYF
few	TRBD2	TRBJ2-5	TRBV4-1	TGCGCCAGCAGCCACCCGGGACTAGCGGGAGGGCCTGGACAAGAGACCCAGTACTTC	CASSHPGLAGGPGQETQYF
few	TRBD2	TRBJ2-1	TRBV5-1	TGCGCCAGCAGCTTGGTAATTAGCGGGTACAATGAGCAGTTCTTC	CASSLVISGYNEQFF
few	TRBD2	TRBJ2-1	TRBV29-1	TGCAGCGCTATCAGGACTAGCGGGCGTAATGAGCAGTTCTTC	CSAIRTSGRNEQFF
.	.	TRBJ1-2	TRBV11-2	TGTGCCAGCAGCCCGCAGATTGGGGTCGGCTATGGCTACACCTTC	CASSPQIGVGYGYTF
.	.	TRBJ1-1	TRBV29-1	TGCAGCGCTAATCCTGGGAACACTGAAGCTTTCTTT	CSANPGNTEAFF
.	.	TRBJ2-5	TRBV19	TGTGCCAGTAGGGCCTTGGGAGCCCAAGAGACCCAGTACTTC	CASRALGAQETQYF
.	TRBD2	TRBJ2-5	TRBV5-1	TGCGCCAGCAGTAGCGGGAGCTACGAGACCCAGTACTTC	CASSSGSYETQYF
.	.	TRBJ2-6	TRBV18	TGTGCCAGCTCACCAAGCCAGGGCCTGACCTCTGGGGCCAACGTCCTGACTTTC	CASSPSQGLTSGANVLTF
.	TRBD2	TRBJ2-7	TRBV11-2	TGTGCCAGCAGCTTAGAGGGAGGGGCCTTCTACGAGCAGTACTTC	CASSLEGGAFYEQYF